The clone carrying this T cell receptor beta chain was seen once. This record belongs to a study of blood T cell repertoires in COVID-19. Overall study context: The cDNA or gDNA used as material had been derived from T cells, B-cell-depleted T cells, or PBMCs.

Original processing notes: For nucleated cells, counts were estimated from reference gene primer amplification. TCRdb keeps only in-frame clones here, not all; method: immunoSEQ multiplex PCR. That table furnishes V, J and clone size, whereas the DNA furnished D and trimming. The top ten clones hold roughly 13% of a sample with about 270,000 clones, over 75% of them seen once. The V and J ends lost 3 bases and 5 bases respectively, with 13 bases between them. Germline V gives CDR1 KGHSH, CDR2 LQKENI. The CDR3 contains 14 residues. The TCR comes from a human donor in a cohort sampled during active COVID-19. The material sequenced was peripheral blood. This chain uses TRBV18 with TRBJ1-2, with a tentative D call TRBD1 (5 bases). CDR3 bases: TGTGCCAGCTCACCTCTCCGGGACTCTTATGGCTACACCTTC. Its translation is CASSPLRDSYGYTF.